This T cell receptor beta chain was obtained from a study of T cells after yellow fever vaccination. General observations from the study: Weaker overall, the secondary response nonetheless peaked faster (day 5 versus 15). CD4 and CD8 compartments shared a small share of clonotypes, likely from convergent recombination. The study re-detected most primary-vaccination clones after the booster (96% CD4, 80% to 90% CD8).

CDR3 size: 13 residues. Deletions cut 3 bases from V and 5 bases from J, with 11 bases between. TCRdb analysed the 5' RACE reads with MiXCR anew, one entry per CDR3 protein. Here the sample spans around 140,000 distinct CDR3 sequences, about 6.9% being singletons. This clonotype was picked up many times. Its specificity is not known. This specimen was CD4+ T cells sorted from PBMCs, taken 10 days after the yellow fever booster vaccination. This TCR was sampled from a man under 40 who received the YFV17D yellow fever vaccine. The V call is TRBV12-3 or TRBV12-4, the J call TRBJ2-7; D remains unclear. The CDR3 DNA reads as TGTGCCAGCAGTTTCGGGTGGTTGCACGAGCAGTACTTC. It specifies CASSFGWLHEQYF.